This T cell receptor (beta chain) stems from a study of T-cell memory formation after mild COVID-19. Study-wide points: Contracting CD8+ clones were enriched in EMRA, CD4+ mainly in CM and EM. A second wave expanding day 15 to 37 was CD4+-biased; contracting clones were balanced.

Amplification by 5'RACE using constant-segment primers produced TCR alpha and TCR beta cDNA libraries that carried sample barcodes and UMIs. TCRdb ran MiXCR on the 5' RACE reads and lists one entry per CDR3 protein. This sample has around 200,000 distinct CDR3 sequences; around 20% occur once, and the top ten carry 3.5% to 5%. Concerning this clonotype itself: Its matching antigen is unknown.

Trimming stripped 5 bases from V and 1 base from J, with 11 bases between. The CDR3 is 15 residues long. The germline V gene has CDR1 LGHDT and CDR2 YNNKEL (reference sequence). The sequenced sample was PBMCs or a T cell subset sorted from them (not recorded which). The chain has TRBV3-1 and TRBJ2-2, with D perhaps matching TRBD1 (6 bases). The source is a man aged 18-30 years who had mild COVID-19 (a few samples of this study predate the infection). Cell type and time point are not known. The chain's CDR3 is CASSSRDKNTGELFF. The CDR3 nucleotides read TGTGCCAGCAGCTCACGGGACAAGAACACCGGGGAGCTGTTTTTT.